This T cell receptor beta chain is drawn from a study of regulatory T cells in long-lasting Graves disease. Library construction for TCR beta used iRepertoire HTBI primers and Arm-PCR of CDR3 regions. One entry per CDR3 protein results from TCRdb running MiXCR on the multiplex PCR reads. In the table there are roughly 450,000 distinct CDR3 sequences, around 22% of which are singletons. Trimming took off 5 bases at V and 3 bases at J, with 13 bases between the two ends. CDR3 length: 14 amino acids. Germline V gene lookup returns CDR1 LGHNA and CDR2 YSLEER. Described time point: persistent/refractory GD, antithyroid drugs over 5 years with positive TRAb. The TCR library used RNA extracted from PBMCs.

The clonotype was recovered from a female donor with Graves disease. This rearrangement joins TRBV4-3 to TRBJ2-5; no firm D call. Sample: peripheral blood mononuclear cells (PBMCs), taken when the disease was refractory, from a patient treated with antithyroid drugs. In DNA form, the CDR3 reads TGCGCCAGCAGCTACTCTCGTGGGAAAGAGACCCAGTACTTC. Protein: CASSYSRGKETQYF.